Shown below are 26 T cell receptor beta chains from a single sample sequenced in a study of tumor-infiltrating lymphocytes in primary liver carcinoma. From about 19-30 mg of unsorted bulk tissue, DNA and RNA were co-extracted together. Priming with a constant-region primer yielded TCR beta cDNA from approximately 500 ng total RNA. Each TCR beta library was derived from three nested multiplex PCR rounds that employed slightly modified ARM-PCR. Both of the initial two PCR rounds ran for 10 cycles and employed TRBV1-TRBV30 forward primers alongside a C-beta reverse primer. TCRdb passed the multiplex PCR reads through MiXCR, listing each CDR3 protein once. The sample includes tens of thousands of distinct CDR3 sequences, roughly 73% of them seen just once. The sample comprised tumor-adjacent normal liver tissue. Source of these receptors: a woman aged 30 to 39 with primary liver carcinoma and hepatitis B virus infection.

The V call is TRBV10-3, the J call TRBJ2-3, with D perhaps matching TRBD1 (5 bases). The ends were cut back, 3 bases at V and 12 bases at J, with 13 bases in the middle. The CDR3 runs 12 residues. The germline CDR1 and CDR2 sequences are ENHRY and SYGVKD. In DNA form, the CDR3 reads TGTGCCATCAGTGAACAGACAGATGCCCAGTATTTT. Protein product: CAISEQTDAQYF.

To note about this clonotype: At one of its ends the junction is not consistent with the germline gene, which may arise from a read error. This chain connects TRBV6-6 to TRBJ1-4, with TRBD1 as a possible D gene (6 bases). This CDR3 region has 13 residues. Germline V gene data show CDR1 as MNHNY and CDR2 as SVGAGI (reference sequence). CDR3: CASGYRVSEKLFF. The CDR3 nucleotides are TGTGCCAGCGGTTACAGGGTGAGTGAAAAACTGTTTTTT.

In the case of this clonotype: The junction does not match germline at one end; this may be a read error. The chain couples TRBV13 to TRBJ2-4; 11 bases are shared with TRBD2. Germline V gene sequence: CDR1 PRHDT, CDR2 FYEKMQ (reference sequence). The CDR3 extends over 18 amino acids. CDR3 in DNA: TGTGCCTGCAGTTCCGCCGGGACTAGCGGAGGGTCGGACGACATTCAGTACTTC. Its protein product is CACSSAGTSGGSDDIQYF.

The gene calls are TRBV4-2 and TRBJ1-2; D remains unclear. V lost 9 bases, J lost 4 bases, and 21 bases lay in between. Germline CDR1 and CDR2: LGHNA and YNFKEQ. The length of the CDR3 is 15 residues. DNA for the CDR3: TGTGCCAGTTGCCAAGATCGTGGGGTAGCCTATGGCTACACCTTC. Translating gives CASCQDRGVAYGYTF.

A remark on this clonotype: A junction boundary mismatches the germline segment, possibly from a read error. V is TRBV11-2 and J is TRBJ1-2; TRBD1 matches 7 bases. Germline assignment: CDR1 SGHAT and CDR2 FQNNGV. The CDR3 spans 15 residues. CDR3 sequence reads: CACSRRGCGDYGYIF. In DNA, the CDR3 is TGTGCCTGCAGCCGCAGGGGGTGCGGGGACTATGGCTACATCTTC.

A remark on this clonotype: Relative to the germline gene, one junction end is altered; a read error may explain this. The CDR3 protein is CAISRRQSTGELFF. CDR3 DNA: TGTGCCATCAGTAGGAGACAGAGCACCGGGGAGCTGTTTTTT. The chain employs TRBV12-3 or TRBV12-4 and TRBJ2-2; a possible D gene is TRBD1 (5 bases). The CDR3 extends over 14 amino acids.

With regard to this clonotype: The junction departs from the called germline gene at one end, perhaps through a read error. The rearrangement links TRBV13 to TRBJ2-2; D tentatively fits TRBD1 or TRBD2 (5 bases each). CDR3 length: 15 residues. Germline lookup yields CDR1 PRHDT and CDR2 FYEKMQ (reference sequence). The CDR3 loop is CASIFQTANTGDLFF. CDR3 DNA: TGTGCCAGCATCTTCCAGACAGCGAACACCGGGGACCTGTTTTTT.

The V and J genes are TRBV12-3 or TRBV12-4 and TRBJ1-5; D is possibly TRBD1 (5 bases). This CDR3 has 13 amino acids. The V gene lost 9 bases and the J gene lost 3 bases, with 12 bases spanning the gap. CDR3 amino acids: CASSKQANQPQHF. For the CDR3, the DNA is TGTGCCAGTAGTAAACAGGCCAATCAGCCCCAGCATTTT.

A remark on this clonotype: A read error is likely, as this CDR3 ends without the conserved phenylalanine or tryptophan. The gene calls are TRBV12-3 or TRBV12-4 and TRBJ2-5, with D possibly matching TRBD2 (6 bases). This CDR3 spans 15 amino acids. V was cut by 6 bases and J by 10 bases, with 24 bases left in between. CDR3 sequence: CASSTYPGSEGSQYS. The CDR3 nucleotides read TGTGCCAGCAGCACGTACCCCGGGAGCGAAGGGAGCCAGTACTCC.

A note on this clonotype: At one end the junction does not follow the germline gene, possibly because of a read error. The chain links TRBV11-2 to TRBJ2-5; D may correspond to TRBD1 or TRBD2 (5 bases each). Germline values: CDR1 SGHAT, CDR2 FQNNGV. This CDR3 contains 15 residues. DNA of the CDR3: TGTGCCAGCAGCTTAGGGGACCGGGATCTAGTGACCCTGTACTTC. This sequence encodes CASSLGDRDLVTLYF.

This clonotype showed up just a few times. The V and J genes are TRBV20-1 and TRBJ2-1; 9 bases line up with TRBD2. The CDR3 is made up of 12 amino acids. Per the germline V gene, CDR1 is DFQATT and CDR2 is SNEGSKA (reference sequence). V was clipped by 6 bases and J by 9 bases; unmatched bases: 6. CDR3 amino acids: CSARTSVSEQFF. The CDR3 DNA is TGCAGTGCACGGACTAGCGTGTCTGAGCAGTTCTTC.

About this clonotype: The missing conserved phenylalanine or tryptophan at the end of this CDR3 makes a read error likely. The chain combines TRBV7-9 with TRBJ2-3, with D perhaps given as TRBD1 or TRBD2 (6 bases each). Germline assignment: CDR1 SEHNR and CDR2 FQNEAQ (reference sequence). The CDR3 length is 12 residues. The CDR3 reads CASSGGLDAQYL. CDR3 in DNA: TGTGCCAGCAGCGGGGGGCTAGATGCGCAGTATCTT.

This clonotype was seen only a few times. Compared with germline, one end of the junction differs, possibly owing to a read error. The chain has TRBV11-1 and TRBJ2-2, with 7 bases that match TRBD2. The germline V gene encodes CDR1 SGHAT and CDR2 FQDESV (reference sequence). This CDR3 has 15 residues. CDR3 protein: CGSRVMAGVSGELFF. DNA for the CDR3: TGTGGCAGCAGGGTTATGGCGGGAGTGTCCGGGGAGCTGTTTTTT.

The chain has TRBV4-3 and TRBJ1-2, with TRBD1 matching over 7 bases. The V and J ends lost 4 bases and 7 bases, in that order; junction bases with no gene match: 9. Germline CDR1 is LGHNA and CDR2 is YSLEER. This CDR3 has 14 residues. The CDR3 here is CASSPSRGVAGYTF. CDR3 nucleotides: TGCGCCAGCAGCCCATCCAGGGGGGTCGCTGGCTACACCTTC.

The sample holds many counts of this clonotype. CDR3 protein: CASSQDRSSQETQYF. The CDR3 DNA is TGTGCCAGCAGCCAAGACAGGTCTTCCCAAGAGACCCAGTACTTC. V and J are TRBV14 and TRBJ2-5; the D is unclear. The CDR3 spans 15 residues. Per germline, CDR1 SGHDN and CDR2 FVKESK. The V end was cut by 0 bases, the J end by 1 base, with 9 bases between.

As concerns this clonotype: In this CDR3 the conserved last residue, phenylalanine or tryptophan, is missing, so a read error is likely. The limits of the CDR3 on the DNA are not certain, so only TCRdb's listed CDR3 is given. The chain is built from TRBV11-3 and TRBJ2-2; the DNA was not used to check the table's D call, TRBD2. CDR1 is SGHNT, CDR2 YENEEA, per germline. The CDR3 is 17 amino acids long, termini counted. CDR3 sequence reads: CASTQTRGRTQPGELFS.

In the case of this clonotype: A much larger clonotype is one base distant, so this may be a read error. The chain's CDR3 is CANSLEREPYEQYF. CDR3 nucleotide sequence: TGTGCCAACAGTTTAGAGCGGGAGCCCTACGAGCAGTACTTC. The chain recombines TRBV28 with TRBJ2-7; 8 positions agree with TRBD2. CDR3 length: 14 amino acids. Germline V CDR1 and CDR2: MDHEN, SYDVKM.

As for this clonotype: A read error may be the cause here, since a much bigger clone is one base away. The gene calls are TRBV7-9 and TRBJ2-2; the D gene is possibly TRBD2 (5 bases). The length of the CDR3 is 17 residues. The germline CDR1 and CDR2 sequences are SEHNR and FQNEAQ (reference sequence). The CDR3 bases are TGTGCCAGCAGCTTAGTTTTTCGACACACGAACACCGGGGAGATGTTTTTT. It translates to CASSLVFRHTNTGEMFF.

In regard to this clonotype: Since the CDR3 does not end with the conserved phenylalanine or tryptophan, this likely comes from a read error. V gene TRBV12-3 or TRBV12-4 combines with J gene TRBJ2-1; TRBD2 is a possible D gene (6 bases). V lost 10 bases and J lost 10, with 20 bases in between. The CDR3 is 13 residues long. CDR3 amino acids: CATTGTPLGEQFC. As DNA, the CDR3 is TGTGCCACTACCGGGACTCCGTTGGGAGAGCAGTTCTGC.

Regarding this clonotype: This could be a read error, since a much larger clone is one nucleotide away. Since the CDR3 does not end with the conserved phenylalanine or tryptophan, this likely comes from a read error. The chain uses TRBV6-1 and TRBJ2-5; TRBD2 agrees at 7 bases. From germline, CDR1 is MNHNS and CDR2 SASEGT. The CDR3 is 14 residues long. Trimming at V came to 8 bases and at J to 5 bases, leaving 11 bases not matched to a gene. The CDR3 loop is CASSNNLGGETQYL. The CDR3 nucleotides read TGTGCCAGCTCCAATAACCTCGGGGGGGAGACCCAGTACCTC.

This clonotype occurred many times. The chain uses TRBV7-8 and TRBJ2-1; 7 nucleotides align to TRBD1. This CDR3 comprises 16 residues. J was trimmed by 7 bases and V by 1 base; bases with no gene match: 10. CDR1 is SGHVS and CDR2 is FQNEAQ in the germline V gene. The CDR3 spells CASSLGRGRGQNEQFF. DNA of the CDR3: TGTGCCAGCAGCTTAGGCCGGGGCAGGGGACAGAATGAGCAGTTCTTC.

This clonotype appeared many times. The chain combines TRBV2 with TRBJ2-2; the match to TRBD1 covers 9 bases. This CDR3 comprises 13 residues. Trimming took 8 bases from V and 6 from J; bases not matched to a gene: 4. CDR1 and CDR2 (germline): SNHLY, FYNNEI. CDR3 loop: CASRQGGAGELFF. The CDR3 nucleotides are TGTGCCAGCCGACAGGGGGGGGCCGGGGAGCTGTTTTTT.

On this clonotype: Germline and junction disagree at one end, which may indicate a read error. This sequence joins TRBV28 and TRBJ2-4; a weak D match, TRBD1 (8 bases). CDR3 length equals 15 residues. Germline V gene lookup returns CDR1 MDHEN and CDR2 SYDVKM. In DNA, the CDR3 is TGTGCGAGCAGCCACAGGGGGGGGGTCAAAAACATTCAGTACTTC. Its protein is CASSHRGGVKNIQYF.

In DNA form, the CDR3 reads TGTGCCAGCAAACTCCTCGACAGTGCCAACTCTGGAAACACCATATATTTT. Amino acids: CASKLLDSANSGNTIYF. V is TRBV6-2 or TRBV6-3 and J is TRBJ1-3; tentative D call: TRBD1 (5 bases). Germline loops: CDR1 MNHEY, CDR2 SVGEGT. V gave up 7 bases and J gave up 0 bases, with 19 bases separating them. The CDR3 runs to 17 residues.

This clonotype was counted between two and nine times. The chain links TRBV7-2 to TRBJ2-3, with TRBD1 matching 9 bases. Germline-derived CDR1 and CDR2 are SGHTA and FQGNSA. Losses at the gene ends were 1 base for V and 1 base for J; bases not matched to a gene: 6. The CDR3 consists of 17 residues. The CDR3: CASSLGWGDRGTDTQYF. In nucleotides, the CDR3 is TGTGCCAGCAGCTTAGGTTGGGGGGACAGGGGCACAGATACGCAGTATTTT.

Notes on this clonotype: Because it lacks the conserved phenylalanine or tryptophan at the end, this CDR3 is likely a read error. The rearrangement joins TRBV11-2 to TRBJ2-1; D ambiguous. Germline values: CDR1 SGHAT, CDR2 FQNNGV. The length of the CDR3 is 14 residues. The CDR3 DNA follows: TGTGCCAGCAGCCATCGAGGAGCCTACAAAGAGCAGTTCTCC. Its protein product is CASSHRGAYKEQFS.